This T cell receptor beta chain was retrieved from a study of blood T cell repertoires in COVID-19. Study background: Acute-phase and convalescent COVID-19 samples originated in the United States, Italy and Spain. T cells, B-cell-depleted T cells, or PBMCs supplied cDNA or gDNA.

The authors' processing: The assay estimated nucleated cells by amplifying reference gene primers. Some clones are missing from TCRdb's copy, which holds only in-frame ones; the method was immunoSEQ multiplex PCR. The DNA gave D and trimming, while V, J and clone size come from that table. Counted here are more than 95,000 clones, just over 90% occurring once; the ten biggest clones make up about 1.7%. The germline gives CDR1 SGHAT, CDR2 FQDESV (reference sequence). CDR3 length: 18 residues. The V segment lost 0 bases and the J segment 3 bases; nucleotides outside the gene matches: 7. The material sequenced was peripheral blood. The V gene is TRBV11-1, the J gene TRBJ2-5; 13 nucleotides agree with TRBD2. The TCR originated in a man aged 60 to 75 with acute or convalescent COVID-19. The CDR3 DNA reads as TGTGCCAGCAGCTTAGCGGAGACTAGCGGGGGGCAGGAAGAGACCCAGTACTTC. This encodes CASSLAETSGGQEETQYF.